The 25 T cell receptor beta chains in this list originate from one sample, sequenced in a study of neurological immune-mediated disorders (dated by TCRdb to about 2019). The library relied on 5' RACE. TCRdb lists the instrument as Illumina HiSeq 2500. The public reads were reanalyzed by TCRdb: fastp trimming at Q25, MiXCR alignment, in-frame beta chains only. For every CDR3 protein sequence, its rows merge into one entry that carries the most common genes and DNA. In this sample the table shows about 38,000 distinct CDR3 sequences, 11% of which occur a single time. The ten biggest clones cover roughly 4% of the sample. What the time point label conveys for this sample: technical triplicate 1. The sample was PBMCs. Source of these receptors: a man between 60 and 75 years old with HTLV-1-associated myelopathy (HAM/TSP).

The sample holds many counts of this clonotype. This sequence joins TRBV20-1 and TRBJ2-7; TRBD1 or TRBD2 may be the D gene (6 bases each). Trimming removed 0 bases at V and 4 bases at J, with 13 bases between. CDR3 length: 14 amino acids. The germline V gene encodes CDR1 DFQATT and CDR2 SNEGSKA (reference sequence). CDR3 sequence (DNA): TGCAGTGCTAGAGATTACCAGGGGAGGTACGAGCAGTACTTC. Amino acid sequence: CSARDYQGRYEQYF.

In this sample, this clonotype turned up many times. The rearrangement links TRBV29-1 to TRBJ2-1; 10 bases align to TRBD2. The germline V gene has CDR1 SQVTM and CDR2 ANQGSEA. CDR3 length equals 16 residues. Germline trimming cut 0 bases from V and 8 bases from J; bases unmatched to any gene: 10. CDR3 sequence (DNA): TGCAGCGTTGAAGATAGCGGGAGGCCCTCGGGGGATGAGCAGTTCTTC. As protein: CSVEDSGRPSGDEQFF.

This clonotype was detected ten times or more. The CDR3 DNA is TGTGCCAGCAGTTACGGCAATAGCAATCAGCCCCAGCATTTT. Protein: CASSYGNSNQPQHF. This rearrangement joins TRBV6-2 or TRBV6-3 to TRBJ1-5; D unresolved. The CDR3 has 14 amino acids. The germline V gene has CDR1 MNHEY and CDR2 SVGEGT. V was clipped by 2 bases and J by 0 bases, with 5 bases between them.

The genes are TRBV11-2 and TRBJ2-1; TRBD2 matches at 8 bases. The ends lost 3 bases at V and 10 bases at J; junction bases unmatched: 11. The germline CDR1 and CDR2 sequences are SGHAT and FQNNGV. The CDR3 spans 15 residues. CDR3 DNA: TGTGCCAGCAGCTTCTCCGGGACACCGGGGGGGGAGCAGTTCTTC. It is translated as CASSFSGTPGGEQFF.

This clonotype appeared many times. CDR3 region: CSARDIKRELYEQFF. Written as DNA, the CDR3 is TGCAGTGCTAGAGATATCAAGCGGGAGTTATATGAGCAGTTCTTC. The chain employs TRBV20-1 and TRBJ2-1; TRBD2 aligns across 8 bases. CDR1 and CDR2 from the germline V gene are DFQATT and SNEGSKA (reference sequence). The V gene end was trimmed by 0 bases and the J gene end by 8 bases; junction bases not matched to a gene: 9. The CDR3 runs to 15 residues.

This clonotype was seen at least ten times. This chain joins TRBV24-1 and TRBJ1-2, with 7 bases lining up with TRBD1. The CDR3 totals 13 residues. V dropped 9 bases and J dropped 1; count of bases not matched to a gene: 4. Germline V gives CDR1 KGHDR, CDR2 SFDVKD. CDR3 sequence reads: CATSRDSNYGYTF. The CDR3 coding sequence is TGTGCCACCTCCCGGGACAGTAACTATGGCTACACCTTC.

The sample holds many counts of this clonotype. V and J are TRBV6-1 and TRBJ1-5, with TRBD1 as a possible D gene (6 bases). CDR1 and CDR2 from the germline V gene are MNHNS and SASEGT. V was clipped by 3 bases and J by 11 bases, with 14 bases between them. CDR3 length: 13 amino acids. CDR3 sequence reads: CASSESTGRAQHF. As DNA, the CDR3 is TGTGCCAGCAGTGAGTCTACAGGGAGGGCCCAGCATTTT.

The table lists this clonotype with many counts. This chain uses TRBV6-6 with TRBJ1-2; TRBD1 agrees at 8 bases. CDR1 is MNHNY, CDR2 SVGAGI, per germline (reference sequence). Losses at the gene ends were 2 bases for V and 0 bases for J; bases not matched to a gene: 8. The CDR3 spans 17 residues. The CDR3: CASSYPRGRLSNYGYTF. DNA for the CDR3: TGTGCCAGCAGTTACCCCAGGGGGCGATTGTCTAACTATGGCTACACCTTC.

This clonotype was found many times. The chain carries TRBV5-1 and TRBJ1-3; 7 positions agree with TRBD1. The CDR3 runs to 16 residues. With 3 bases clipped from V and 0 bases from J, the junction kept 6 bases outside the gene matches. Germline-derived CDR1 and CDR2 are SGHRS and YFSETQ. The CDR3 DNA reads TGCGCCAGCAGCTACGAGGGACAGTTCTCTGGAAACACCATATATTTT. It is translated as CASSYEGQFSGNTIYF.

This clonotype was detected many times. This chain connects TRBV5-1 to TRBJ1-6; perhaps TRBD1 as D (6 bases). The V end lost 1 base, the J end lost 7 bases, and 15 bases lay between the germline ends. The germline CDR1 and CDR2 sequences are SGHRS and YFSETQ. The CDR3 loop spans 16 amino acids. CDR3 nucleotides: TGCGCCAGCAGCTTGATCTATGGGGGCGGAAATTCACCCCTCCACTTT. This sequence encodes CASSLIYGGGNSPLHF.

This clonotype was found many times. The rearrangement uses TRBV21-1 and TRBJ2-4; the table assigns TRBD2, which was not confirmed against the DNA. TRBV21-1 is given as a pseudogene. The CDR3 runs to 16 residues. The CDR3 protein is CASSRVAVEAKNIQYF. The CDR3 DNA follows: TGTGCCAGCAGCAGGGTAGCGGTCGAAGCCAAAAACATTCAGTACTTC.

This clonotype was counted at least ten times. The rearrangement uses TRBV18 and TRBJ2-1, with a possible D match to TRBD2 (6 bases). This CDR3 comprises 15 residues. The germline CDR1 and CDR2 sequences are KGHSH and LQKENI. The V end lost 1 base, the J end lost 7 bases, and 14 bases lay between the germline ends. CDR3 in DNA: TGTGCCAGCTCACCACAAGCGGGCGCTAGGAATGAGCAGTTCTTC. Translation: CASSPQAGARNEQFF.

This chain joins TRBV15 and TRBJ2-1, with TRBD2 matching over 10 bases. The CDR3 covers 15 residues. CDR1 is LNHNV, CDR2 YYDKDF, per germline (reference sequence). The V and J ends lost 0 bases and 4 bases, in that order; junction bases with no gene match: 0. The DNA of the CDR3 is TGTGCCACCAGCAGAGAGACTAGCGGGTACAATGAGCAGTTCTTC. It translates to CATSRETSGYNEQFF.

This clonotype has at least ten counts. The rearrangement uses TRBV7-9 and TRBJ1-1; D is unclear. This CDR3 has 15 amino acids. The germline gives CDR1 SEHNR, CDR2 FQNEAQ (reference sequence). Trimming pared 6 bases from V and 3 bases from J, leaving 17 bases between. The CDR3 loop reads CASSLLSAEDTEAFF. The DNA of the CDR3 is TGTGCCAGCAGTTTACTCTCGGCAGAAGACACTGAAGCTTTCTTT. Together with reference TRBV7-9 and TRBJ1-1, the CDR3 gives the full variable domain: DTGVSQNPRHKITKRGQNVTFRCDPISEHNRLYWYRQTLGQGPEFLTYFQNEAQLEKSRLLSDRFSAERPKGSFSTLEIQRTEQGDSAMYLCASSLLSAEDTEAFFGQGTRLTVV.

The CDR3 coding sequence is TGCGCCAGCAGGCTTGACGGATTGAACACTGAAGCTTTCTTT. It specifies CASRLDGLNTEAFF. The V gene is TRBV5-1, the J gene TRBJ1-1; D ambiguous. CDR3 length: 14 amino acids. Germline V gene lookup returns CDR1 SGHRS and CDR2 YFSETQ. With 5 bases removed from V and 0 bases from J, the gap between germline ends came to 11 bases.

This clonotype was observed at least ten times. The V gene is TRBV5-1, the J gene TRBJ2-5; D possibly uses TRBD1 or TRBD2 (6 bases each). Germline-derived CDR1 and CDR2 are SGHRS and YFSETQ. The CDR3 runs to 16 residues. V was trimmed by 2 bases and J by 5 bases, leaving 19 bases between them. CDR3 residues: CASSFSLLTGRETQYF. For the CDR3, the DNA is TGCGCCAGCAGCTTCTCTTTACTAACAGGGAGGGAGACCCAGTACTTC.

This clonotype appeared many times. This rearrangement joins TRBV20-1 to TRBJ2-1; TRBD2 aligns across 11 bases. The V and J ends lost 5 bases and 2 bases, in that order; junction bases with no gene match: 14. Germline CDR1 DFQATT, CDR2 SNEGSKA (reference sequence). The CDR3 is 18 amino acids. CDR3 residues: CSALHQLAGAIAYNEQFF. In nucleotides, the CDR3 is TGCAGTGCTCTACACCAACTAGCGGGGGCCATCGCCTACAATGAGCAGTTCTTC.

The CDR3: CATGLEGADTQYF. The DNA for the CDR3 is TGTGCCACCGGGCTGGAGGGCGCAGATACGCAGTATTTT. V is TRBV5-4 and J is TRBJ2-3, with a tentative D call TRBD2 (6 bases). CDR1 and CDR2 from the germline V gene are SGHNT and YYREEE (reference sequence). CDR3 length: 13 residues. The ends were cut back, 9 bases at V and 4 bases at J, with 15 bases in the middle.

This clonotype has at least ten counts. This chain joins TRBV5-8 and TRBJ1-2; 9 positions match TRBD1. Trimming removed 0 bases from V and 4 bases from J; junction bases left unmatched: 4. The CDR3 contains 15 residues. Germline CDR1 is SGHTS and CDR2 is YDEGEE. The CDR3 is CASSLVGTGSYGYTF. The CDR3 coding sequence is TGTGCCAGCAGCTTGGTCGGGACAGGGTCCTATGGCTACACCTTC.

This clonotype has ten or more counts. This rearrangement joins TRBV5-1 to TRBJ2-1, with a weak D call TRBD2 (5 bases). CDR1 is SGHRS and CDR2 is YFSETQ in the germline V gene. The V and J ends lost 0 bases and 3 bases respectively, with 10 bases between them. CDR3 length: 15 residues. The CDR3 spells CASSLESGSYNEQFF. The CDR3 DNA sequence: TGCGCCAGCAGCTTGGAGTCTGGGAGCTACAATGAGCAGTTCTTC. Together with reference TRBV5-1 and TRBJ2-1, the CDR3 gives the full variable domain: KAGVTQTPRYLIKTRGQQVTLSCSPISGHRSVSWYQQTPGQGLQFLFEYFSETQRNKGNFPGRFSGRQFSNSRSEMNVSTLELGDSALYLCASSLESGSYNEQFFGPGTRLTVL.

This clonotype has a single count. This chain uses TRBV12-3 or TRBV12-4 with TRBJ2-7; the D gene is possibly TRBD2 (6 bases). Trimming shortened V by 0 bases and J by 6 bases, and 15 bases separated the two germline ends. The CDR3 loop spans 15 amino acids. The CDR3 DNA reads TGTGCCAGCAGTTTAGCAAGGGGACTGCGTGGCGAGCAGTACTTC. As protein: CASSLARGLRGEQYF.

This clonotype was counted at least ten times. The V and J genes are TRBV20-1 and TRBJ2-3; possibly TRBD2 for D (6 bases). Germline V gene sequence: CDR1 DFQATT, CDR2 SNEGSKA (reference sequence). The V gene lost 5 bases and the J gene lost 0 bases, with 18 bases spanning the gap. The CDR3 covers 16 residues. The CDR3 reads CSAATATRISTDTQYF. CDR3 DNA sequence: TGCAGTGCTGCGACCGCGACTAGGATTAGCACAGATACGCAGTATTTT.

With respect to this clonotype: A much larger clone sits a single nucleotide away, making a read error possible. The chain couples TRBV7-9 to TRBJ2-7; D is perhaps TRBD2 (5 bases). Germline V CDR1 and CDR2: SEHNR, FQNEAQ (reference sequence). The CDR3 extends over 13 amino acids. The CDR3 nucleotides are TGTGCCAGCAGCTTAGTGCTAGCCCACGAGCTGTACTTC. Its translation is CASSLVLAHELYF.

At least ten counts were recorded for this clonotype. The genes are TRBV5-1 and TRBJ2-1; D uncertain. Germline assignment: CDR1 SGHRS and CDR2 YFSETQ. The CDR3 contains 15 residues. The V and J ends lost 0 bases and 5 bases respectively, with 12 bases between them. CDR3 DNA sequence: TGCGCCAGCAGCTTGGGGCAGGTCGATGACAATGAGCAGTTCTTC. Protein product: CASSLGQVDDNEQFF.

The chain recombines TRBV2 with TRBJ1-2, with D perhaps TRBD1 (6 bases). The V and J ends lost 8 bases and 2 bases respectively, with 18 bases between them. The CDR3 totals 15 residues. In germline, CDR1 is SNHLY, CDR2 FYNNEI. This CDR3 reads CASRGAGAINYGYTF. The DNA for the CDR3 is TGTGCCAGCCGGGGGGCAGGGGCGATCAACTATGGCTACACCTTC.